These 31 T cell receptor beta chains originate from one sample sequenced in a study of blood T cells in healthy people across ages (dated by TCRdb to about 2015). The library came from 5' RACE. The data were produced on an Illumina HiSeq 2500. The second PCR ran for about 7 to 11 cycles and used a J-beta primer mix along with a sample-barcoded 5' primer. The public reads were quality trimmed at Q25 with fastp and then assembled into clones with MiXCR by TCRdb, keeping productive beta chains. CDR3 protein duplicates are merged, each entry listing the most common genes and DNA. The sample table contains about 2 million distinct CDR3 sequences; only one count was recorded for less than 50% of them. The ten largest account for 2.1% of the sample. The sample was blood. These receptors were collected from a woman between 35 and 50 years old in good health.

The chain is built from TRBV7-2 and TRBJ2-1, with a tentative D call TRBD1 (6 bases). This CDR3 is built from 15 residues. Per germline, CDR1 SGHTA and CDR2 FQGNSA. Trimming pared 10 bases from V and 0 bases from J, leaving 16 bases between. As DNA, the CDR3 is TGTGCCACCTTCGTCGGGACAAACTCCTACAATGAGCAGTTCTTC. Translating it yields CATFVGTNSYNEQFF.

The table lists this clonotype with a count of one. This chain uses TRBV6-1 with TRBJ1-5, with 10 nucleotides matching TRBD1. This CDR3 region has 19 residues. J was trimmed by 5 bases and V by 6 bases; bases with no gene match: 19. Germline V gene data show CDR1 as MNHNS and CDR2 as SASEGT. Here the CDR3 DNA reads TGTGCCAGCAGCCCTCGAAGGGGGACAGGGGTCGCGTATCATCAGCCCCAGCATTTT. Protein sequence: CASSPRRGTGVAYHQPQHF.

The rearrangement links TRBV4-3 to TRBJ2-1; the D call may be TRBD1 or TRBD2 (5 bases each). The CDR3 contains 18 residues. Germline CDR1 and CDR2: LGHNA and YSLEER. The V and J ends lost 4 bases and 7 bases respectively, with 26 bases between them. The CDR3 DNA reads TGCGCCAGCAGCCTCCAGGCCTCCGGGACGGAGTACCGGAATGAGCAGTTCTTC. This sequence encodes CASSLQASGTEYRNEQFF.

This clonotype has only a few counts. J is TRBJ2-1 and V is TRBV5-8; possibly TRBD1 or TRBD2 for D (6 bases each). Germline CDR1 SGHTS, CDR2 YDEGEE. This CDR3 has 15 amino acids. V was shortened by 4 bases and J by 7 bases, with 18 bases between the two germline ends. In nucleotides, the CDR3 is TGTGCCAGCAGCAAGGAGGGGGGCGCAGAGAATGAGCAGTTCTTC. Its protein is CASSKEGGAENEQFF.

This chain uses TRBV6-5 with TRBJ2-1; 7 bases line up with TRBD2. The closer fit of TRBJ2-7 to the DNA end suggests the J call may be wrong. This CDR3 comprises 15 residues. From germline, CDR1 is MNHEY and CDR2 SVGAGI. CDR3 sequence: CASSRSLAGDNEQYF. In DNA form, the CDR3 reads TGTGCCAGCAGTAGGAGTCTGGCGGGAGACAATGAGCAGTACTTC.

The gene calls are TRBV28 and TRBJ1-6; weak D call: TRBD1 (5 bases). CDR3 length: 16 residues. Germline V gene sequence: CDR1 MDHEN, CDR2 SYDVKM. The V end was cut by 1 base, the J end by 12 bases, with 19 bases between. This chain's CDR3 is CASSLSRGLGFGPLHF. The CDR3 nucleotides are TGTGCCAGCAGTTTATCTCGGGGACTGGGGTTCGGACCCCTCCACTTT.

The chain recombines TRBV6-5 with TRBJ2-5; no clear D. Gene TRBJ2-7 matches the end of the DNA better, so the J call may be wrong. The CDR3 extends over 13 amino acids. CDR1 and CDR2 from the germline V gene are MNHEY and SVGAGI. For the CDR3, the DNA is TGTGCCAGCAGTTACTCATTAGTGGACGAGCAGTACTTC. The encoded protein is CASSYSLVDEQYF.

This chain links TRBV28 with TRBJ1-2; D ambiguous. The CDR3 has 12 residues. Trimming removed 9 bases from V and 1 base from J, with 9 bases in between. Germline CDR1 and CDR2: MDHEN and SYDVKM. CDR3 residues: CASYASNYGYTF. CDR3 nucleotides: TGTGCCAGTTACGCCAGTAACTATGGCTACACCTTC.

This chain connects TRBV7-2 to TRBJ1-1; D remains ambiguous. The CDR3 totals 16 residues. With 1 base removed from V and 4 bases from J, the gap between germline ends came to 16 bases. Germline-derived CDR1 and CDR2 are SGHTA and FQGNSA. The chain's CDR3 is CASSLVKSGWATEAFF. CDR3 nucleotides: TGTGCCAGCAGCTTAGTTAAGTCGGGTTGGGCCACTGAAGCTTTCTTT.

CDR3 in DNA: TGTGCCAGCAGTTATGGGACAGGGGGCGCCGAAAACATTCAGTACTTC. It encodes CASSYGTGGAENIQYF. The chain carries TRBV6-5 and TRBJ2-4, with 12 positions matching TRBD1. CDR1 is MNHEY and CDR2 is SVGAGI in the germline V gene. The ends lost 3 bases at V and 5 bases at J; junction bases unmatched: 5. The CDR3 extends over 16 amino acids.

This clonotype was observed a few times. The chain carries TRBV20-1 and TRBJ2-5; D is ambiguous. CDR3 size: 11 residues. Germline values: CDR1 DFQATT, CDR2 SNEGSKA (reference sequence). V was shortened by 5 bases and J by 5 bases, with 9 bases between the two germline ends. CDR3 residues: CSALSRETQYF. The CDR3 coding sequence is TGCAGTGCTCTTTCACGGGAGACCCAGTACTTC.

This clonotype was observed a single time. DNA of the CDR3: TGCGCCAGCAGTGGCGGGACCGGAACCCCCACAGATACGCAGTATTTT. The encoded protein is CASSGGTGTPTDTQYF. The V and J genes are TRBV5-1 and TRBJ2-3; possible D gene TRBD2, 6 bases. There are 16 residues in the CDR3. Trimming pared 5 bases from V and 2 bases from J, leaving 18 bases between. CDR1 and CDR2 (germline): SGHRS, YFSETQ.

The V and J genes are TRBV29-1 and TRBJ2-1; 9 bases map to TRBD2. Germline CDR1 SQVTM, CDR2 ANQGSEA. The trim removed 5 bases at V and 7 bases at J, leaving 3 bases unmatched. The length of the CDR3 is 12 residues. The CDR3 region has the DNA TGCAGCGTTCGCGGGGGGGGAAATGAGCAGTTCTTC. Amino acid sequence: CSVRGGGNEQFF.

The chain has TRBV20-1 and TRBJ2-1; TRBD1 aligns across 9 bases. Trimming cost V 3 bases and J 7 bases; bases outside gene matches: 10. The CDR3 is made up of 15 amino acids. CDR1 is DFQATT, CDR2 SNEGSKA, per germline (reference sequence). The CDR3 protein is CSASTGTGWTNEQFF. The CDR3 DNA follows: TGCAGTGCTAGTACCGGGACAGGGTGGACGAATGAGCAGTTCTTC.

In this sample, this clonotype turned up a few times. CDR3 coding DNA: TGTGCCAGCAGCTTAGCAGAAGATGGCTACACCTTC. Its protein is CASSLAEDGYTF. The rearrangement links TRBV13 to TRBJ1-2, with D unresolved. CDR1 is PRHDT and CDR2 is FYEKMQ in the germline V gene (reference sequence). V shed 1 base and J shed 6 bases, with 6 bases lying between them. The CDR3 contains 12 residues.

This chain connects TRBV5-1 to TRBJ2-3; 9 bases map to TRBD1. The germline V gene encodes CDR1 SGHRS and CDR2 YFSETQ. Trimming at V came to 3 bases and at J to 6 bases, leaving 8 bases not matched to a gene. This CDR3 region has 15 residues. CDR3 bases: TGCGCCAGCAGCTCGGGACAGGGTAAATTGGATACGCAGTATTTT. Translating it yields CASSSGQGKLDTQYF.

The rearrangement joins TRBV3-1 to TRBJ2-5; 9 bases align to TRBD2. The CDR3 runs to 15 residues. The J segment lost 11 bases and the V segment lost 4 bases, leaving 14 bases of the junction unmatched. In germline, CDR1 is LGHDT, CDR2 YNNKEL (reference sequence). CDR3 residues: CASSRGRGGDDEQYF. Written as DNA, the CDR3 is TGTGCCAGCAGCCGGGGGCGGGGGGGTGACGATGAGCAGTACTTC.

The rearrangement links TRBV6-6 to TRBJ1-2, with no clear D. In germline, CDR1 is MNHNY, CDR2 SVGAGI (reference sequence). CDR3 size: 15 residues. Trimming took 3 bases from V and 6 from J, leaving 17 bases between them. The CDR3 sequence is CASSYAERVVHGYTF. Written as DNA, the CDR3 is TGTGCCAGCAGTTATGCGGAGAGGGTGGTTCATGGCTACACCTTC.

The chain is built from TRBV10-2 and TRBJ2-5, with 11 bases aligning to TRBD2. V dropped 4 bases and J dropped 1; count of bases not matched to a gene: 5. CDR1 and CDR2 from the germline V gene are WSHSY and SAAADI. The CDR3 contains 16 residues. CDR3 loop: CASSGSGGASQETQYF. As DNA, the CDR3 is TGCGCCAGCAGTGGTAGCGGGGGGGCGTCCCAAGAGACCCAGTACTTC.

This sequence joins TRBV10-3 and TRBJ2-5; possible D gene TRBD1, 7 bases. Germline V gene sequence: CDR1 ENHRY, CDR2 SYGVKD. Trimming pared 4 bases from V and 5 bases from J, leaving 17 bases between. The CDR3 loop spans 15 amino acids. The CDR3 loop reads CAISGGTQGRETQYF. DNA for the CDR3: TGTGCCATCAGTGGCGGAACACAGGGGAGGGAGACCCAGTACTTC.

This clonotype was counted a few times. The V gene is TRBV7-3, the J gene TRBJ2-3; D call uncertain. V lost 4 bases and J 4 bases, leaving 3 bases between the germline ends. The CDR3 runs 11 residues. Per the germline V gene, CDR1 is SGHTA and CDR2 is FQGTGA. CDR3 sequence (DNA): TGTGCCAGCAGCTGCCCAGATACGCAGTATTTT. Translation gives CASSCPDTQYF.

This chain links TRBV15 with TRBJ1-5, with TRBD1 matching 10 bases. Germline V CDR1 and CDR2: LNHNV, YYDKDF (reference sequence). The CDR3 is 16 amino acids. Trimming at V came to 5 bases and at J to 2 bases, leaving 6 bases not matched to a gene. The CDR3: CATSWDRGRGNQPQHF. CDR3 DNA sequence: TGTGCCACCAGCTGGGACAGGGGACGGGGCAATCAGCCCCAGCATTTT.

This rearrangement joins TRBV29-1 to TRBJ1-1, with 8 bases lining up with TRBD1. The CDR3 length is 14 residues. V dropped 5 bases and J dropped 5; count of bases not matched to a gene: 10. Per germline, CDR1 SQVTM and CDR2 ANQGSEA. The chain's CDR3 is CSVHGGTGRTEAFF. Written as DNA, the CDR3 is TGCAGCGTTCACGGCGGGACAGGTCGGACTGAAGCTTTCTTT.

V is TRBV9 and J is TRBJ1-2; the D is unclear. V lost 3 bases to trimming and J lost 6 bases, with 18 bases between them. Germline values: CDR1 SGDLS, CDR2 YYNGEE. The CDR3 loop spans 15 amino acids. CDR3 region: CASSEGTGVDDGYTF. The DNA for the CDR3 is TGTGCCAGCAGCGAGGGAACTGGGGTCGACGATGGCTACACCTTC. Full variable domain (outside the CDR3, taken from reference TRBV9 and TRBJ1-2): DSGVTQTPKHLITATGQRVTLRCSPRSGDLSVYWYQQSLDQGLQFLIQYYNGEERAKGNILERFSAQQFPDLHSELNLSSLELGDSALYFCASSEGTGVDDGYTFGSGTRLTVV.

The gene calls are TRBV6-5 and TRBJ2-3, with D uncertain. Per germline, CDR1 MNHEY and CDR2 SVGAGI. V was cut by 6 bases and J by 0 bases, with 13 bases left in between. This CDR3 region has 15 residues. The CDR3 sequence is CASSSLGYSTDTQYF. CDR3 coding DNA: TGTGCCAGCAGCTCCCTGGGGTACAGCACAGATACGCAGTATTTT.

The J gene is TRBJ2-1, the V gene TRBV7-9; 7 bases align to TRBD2. There are 14 residues in the CDR3. The V segment lost 1 base and the J segment 8 bases; nucleotides outside the gene matches: 5. Germline loops: CDR1 SEHNR, CDR2 FQNEAQ (reference sequence). CDR3: CASSLGGLSYEQFF. As DNA, the CDR3 is TGTGCCAGCAGCTTAGGGGGACTAAGTTATGAGCAGTTCTTC.

The table lists this clonotype with many counts. The chain uses TRBV5-1 and TRBJ2-6; D perhaps matches TRBD1 (6 bases). This CDR3 has 15 residues. Germline lookup yields CDR1 SGHRS and CDR2 YFSETQ. The V and J ends lost 4 bases and 1 base respectively, with 9 bases between them. The CDR3 DNA follows: TGCGCCAGCAGCAGTGGACAGTCTGGGGCCAACGTCCTGACTTTC. As protein: CASSSGQSGANVLTF.

The chain employs TRBV6-2 or TRBV6-3 and TRBJ1-2, with D uncertain. Trimming shortened V by 0 bases and J by 0 bases, and 11 bases separated the two germline ends. CDR1 and CDR2 (germline): MNHEY, SVGEGT. The CDR3 length is 16 residues. The CDR3 reads CASSYSGLGTNYGYTF. As DNA, the CDR3 is TGTGCCAGCAGTTACTCCGGGTTGGGCACTAACTATGGCTACACCTTC.

V usage is TRBV21-1 and J usage is TRBJ2-7; the DNA was not compared with TRBD1, the D call given in the table. TRBV21-1 is recorded as a pseudogene. The CDR3 has 15 residues. The CDR3 region is CASTVSGTWDYEQYF. The CDR3 DNA follows: TGTGCCAGCACCGTAAGCGGGACATGGGACTACGAGCAGTACTTC.

The rearrangement joins TRBV6-2 or TRBV6-3 to TRBJ2-5; 8 positions match TRBD1. Germline V gene sequence: CDR1 MNHEY, CDR2 SVGEGT. Trimming cost V 10 bases and J 1 base; bases outside gene matches: 14. CDR3 size: 16 residues. CDR3 sequence: CATWALRGQGQETQYF. CDR3 coding DNA: TGTGCCACCTGGGCCCTCCGCGGACAGGGCCAAGAGACCCAGTACTTC.

This clonotype was recorded many times. The chain is built from TRBV5-5 and TRBJ2-6; 9 nucleotides align to TRBD1. J lost 1 base, V lost 3 bases, and 5 bases had no gene match. This CDR3 comprises 17 residues. The germline V gene has CDR1 SGHKS and CDR2 YYEKEE (reference sequence). The DNA of the CDR3 is TGTGCCAGCAGCTCCAAGGGGACAGGGTCTGGGGCCAACGTCCTGACTTTC. Encoded protein: CASSSKGTGSGANVLTF.